The 5 T cell receptor beta chains presented below share a single source sample, sequenced in a study of T-cell memory formation after mild COVID-19. TCRdb independently ran MiXCR on the 5' RACE reads; one entry per CDR3 protein. The data show 400,000 to 500,000 distinct CDR3 sequences, around 20% seen once. Sample: PBMCs or a T cell subset sorted from them (not recorded which). Source of these receptors: an adult woman who had mild COVID-19 (a few samples of this study predate the infection). Cell type and time point are not known.

This clonotype occurred a few times. The chain joins TRBV3-1 to TRBJ2-7; 9 bases map to TRBD1. This CDR3 is 14 amino acids long. Trimming cost V 4 bases and J 3 bases; bases outside gene matches: 4. The germline V gene encodes CDR1 LGHDT and CDR2 YNNKEL (reference sequence). DNA of the CDR3: TGTGCCAGCAGCCGCCGGGACAGGGACTACGAGCAGTACTTC. Its protein product is CASSRRDRDYEQYF.

The sample holds a few counts of this clonotype. This chain connects TRBV6-5 to TRBJ2-5, with 7 bases aligning to TRBD1. The V and J ends lost 6 bases and 5 bases, in that order; junction bases with no gene match: 6. CDR1 is MNHEY and CDR2 is SVGAGI in the germline V gene. The CDR3 is 13 residues long. Written as DNA, the CDR3 is TGTGCCAGCAGCCGACAGGGTTGGGAGACCCAGTACTTC. It specifies CASSRQGWETQYF.

J is TRBJ1-5 and V is TRBV30; the D gene is possibly TRBD1 (6 bases). The CDR3 has 12 amino acids. The germline CDR1 and CDR2 sequences are GTSNPN and SVGIG (reference sequence). Trimming stripped 3 bases from V and 4 bases from J, with 7 bases between. The CDR3 DNA reads as TGTGCCTGGAGCCAGGGGAATCAGCCCCAGCATTTT. The encoded protein is CAWSQGNQPQHF.

There are a few counts of this clonotype. CDR3 bases: TGTGCCAGCAGCGCCGTCGGGACACCTAATGAAAAACTGTTTTTT. Amino acids: CASSAVGTPNEKLFF. The chain combines TRBV7-2 with TRBJ1-4, with D possibly matching TRBD1 (6 bases). The germline V gene encodes CDR1 SGHTA and CDR2 FQGNSA. With 5 bases removed from V and 3 bases from J, the gap between germline ends came to 13 bases. The length of the CDR3 is 15 residues.

The chain carries TRBV14 and TRBJ2-7; no firm D call. V lost 1 base, J lost 3 bases, and 16 bases lay in between. Per the germline V gene, CDR1 is SGHDN and CDR2 is FVKESK. The length of the CDR3 is 16 residues. CDR3 sequence: CASSQGSFFGRYEQYF. CDR3 DNA: TGTGCCAGCAGCCAAGGGAGTTTTTTCGGTCGCTACGAGCAGTACTTC.